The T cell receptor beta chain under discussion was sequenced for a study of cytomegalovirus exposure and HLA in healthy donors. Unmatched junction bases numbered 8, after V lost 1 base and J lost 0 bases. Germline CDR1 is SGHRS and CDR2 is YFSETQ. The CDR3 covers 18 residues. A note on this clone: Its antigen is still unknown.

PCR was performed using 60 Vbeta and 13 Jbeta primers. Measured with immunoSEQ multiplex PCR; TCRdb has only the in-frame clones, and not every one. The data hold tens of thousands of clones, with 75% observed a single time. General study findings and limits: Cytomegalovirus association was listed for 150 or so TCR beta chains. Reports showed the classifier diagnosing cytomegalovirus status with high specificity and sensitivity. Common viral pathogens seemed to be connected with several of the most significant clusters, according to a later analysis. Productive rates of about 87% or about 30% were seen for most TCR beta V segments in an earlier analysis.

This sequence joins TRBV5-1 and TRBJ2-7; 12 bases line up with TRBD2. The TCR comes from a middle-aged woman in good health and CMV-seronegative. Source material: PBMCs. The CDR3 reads CASSLRSSGGVGSYEQYF. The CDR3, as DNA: TGCGCCAGCAGCTTGAGGTCTAGCGGGGGGGTTGGCTCCTACGAGCAGTACTTC. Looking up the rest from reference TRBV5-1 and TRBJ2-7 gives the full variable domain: KAGVTQTPRYLIKTRGQQVTLSCSPISGHRSVSWYQQTPGQGLQFLFEYFSETQRNKGNFPGRFSGRQFSNSRSEMNVSTLELGDSALYLCASSLRSSGGVGSYEQYFGPGTRLTVT.